The next 6 T cell receptor beta chains were all read from a single sample in a study of shared clonotypes between healthy human individuals. Only in-frame clones appear in the TCRdb table, and some are missing; sequencing was by immunoSEQ multiplex PCR. Here the sample spans roughly 640,000 clones, under 80% being singletons. The source material was memory CD4+ T cells sorted from blood. The subset: CD45RA-negative fraction. These receptors were taken from a woman aged 25 to 39 in good health.

The chain carries TRBV30 and TRBJ2-3, with D unresolved. Trimming left V 5 bases short and J 1 base short, with 10 bases between. CDR3 length: 13 residues. From germline, CDR1 is GTSNPN and CDR2 SVGIG (reference sequence). The CDR3, as DNA: TGTGCCTGGCGTTCCGGAGGCACAGATACGCAGTATTTT. This gives the protein CAWRSGGTDTQYF.

The chain links TRBV20-1 to TRBJ1-1; no reliable D call. Trimming stripped 5 bases from V and 11 bases from J, with 15 bases between. The CDR3 is made up of 11 amino acids. Germline V CDR1 and CDR2: DFQATT, SNEGSKA (reference sequence). The DNA of the CDR3 is TGCAGTGCTCAAGGCCGTAATGAGGCTTTCTTT. It codes for CSAQGRNEAFF.

The chain has TRBV6-1 and TRBJ2-3, with a tentative D call TRBD2 (5 bases). Germline V gives CDR1 MNHNS, CDR2 SASEGT. The CDR3 extends over 16 amino acids. V was trimmed by 2 bases and J by 2 bases, leaving 14 bases between them. The CDR3 region has the DNA TGTGCCAGCAGTGAATCAACGGGAACCCCCACAGATACGCAGTATTTT. Protein product: CASSESTGTPTDTQYF.

Comments on this clone: A much bigger clone sits one base away, suggesting this may be a read error. The sample contains more than one DNA sequence encoding this CDR3. V is TRBV28 and J is TRBJ2-6; D is unresolved. Between the trimmed V and J ends, which lost 0 bases and 1 base, there was a span of 4 bases. Per the germline V gene, CDR1 is MDHEN and CDR2 is SYDVKM. The CDR3 runs 15 residues. The CDR3 loop is CASSLWGSGANVLTF. CDR3 DNA: TGTGCCAGCAGTTTATGGGGGTCTGGGGCCAACGTCCTGACTTTC.

The chain's CDR3 is CASSSWAGPEETQYF. As DNA, the CDR3 is TGCGCCAGCAGCTCGTGGGCAGGGCCAGAAGAGACCCAGTACTTC. This chain links TRBV5-1 with TRBJ2-5; tentatively, D is TRBD1 (5 bases). This CDR3 comprises 15 residues. V shed 3 bases and J shed 3 bases, with 15 bases lying between them. From germline, CDR1 is SGHRS and CDR2 YFSETQ.

This rearrangement joins TRBV2 to TRBJ1-1, with TRBD1 as a possible D gene (6 bases). The CDR3 is made up of 14 amino acids. Trimming left V 4 bases short and J 1 base short, with 10 bases between. Germline lookup yields CDR1 SNHLY and CDR2 FYNNEI. CDR3 loop: CASSGQGRNTEAFF. CDR3 nucleotide sequence: TGTGCCAGCAGTGGGCAGGGGAGGAACACTGAAGCTTTCTTT.